Described below is a single T cell receptor beta chain sequence and its context. This sample was taken from a study of CD8 T cells in ankylosing spondylitis. CDR1 WSHSY and CDR2 SAAADI come from the germline V gene. V was clipped by 3 bases and J by 1 base, with 12 bases between them. The CDR3 loop spans 16 amino acids. TCRdb re-derived calls from the 5' RACE reads in MiXCR, one entry per CDR3 protein. The sample yields 35,000 or so distinct CDR3 sequences, about 15% seen once. The J gene is TRBJ2-2, the V gene TRBV10-2; D assignment may be TRBD1 or TRBD2 (5 bases each). The clonotype originates from a male donor with ankylosing spondylitis or in good health (not recorded which). The sequenced sample consisted of blood. The CDR3, as DNA: TGCGCCAGCAGTGACGCTGGGACGGAGAACACCGGGGAGCTGTTTTTT. Its protein product is CASSDAGTENTGELFF.